Listed below are T cell receptor beta chains from one sample, sequenced in a study of blood T cell repertoires in COVID-19. Assay: immunoSEQ multiplex PCR; the TCRdb copy retains only in-frame clones and omits some. This table has roughly 310,000 clones, more than 75% appearing once. The sequenced material came from peripheral blood. Source of these receptors: a woman between 50 and 59 years old with active or convalescent COVID-19. The CDR3 runs from the conserved cysteine through the conserved F or W. Each record gives: CDR3 protein, CDR3 DNA, V gene, J gene, D gene, clone size. The D gene is left open where the match is weak. Clone size is stated in some rows and not others, as once, few, many or a class when expanded.

CDR3: CASSRTLTGSYGYTF
DNA: TGTGCCAGCAGTCGGACTTTGACAGGGTCCTATGGCTACACCTTC
V: TRBV6-5
J: TRBJ1-2
D: TRBD1
size: NA

CDR3: CASREGGHRERTGELFF
DNA: TGTGCCAGCAGAGAGGGGGGGCACAGGGAAAGAACCGGGGAGCTGTTTTTT
V: TRBV11-2
J: TRBJ2-2
D: NA
size: NA

CDR3: CASSGPRGQPQHF
DNA: TGTGCCAGCAGCGGGCCAAGGGGTCAGCCCCAGCATTTT
V: TRBV28
J: TRBJ1-5
D: NA
size: NA

CDR3: CASSSGYGDTQYF
DNA: TGTGCCAGCAGCTCAGGGTACGGAGATACGCAGTATTTT
V: TRBV7-2
J: TRBJ2-3
D: NA
size: once

CDR3: CASSLAGAKNYQETQYF
DNA: TGTGCCAGCAGCCTAGCGGGGGCCAAGAACTATCAAGAGACCCAGTACTTC
V: TRBV7-2
J: TRBJ2-5
D: TRBD2
size: NA

CDR3: CASRREGINYGYTF
DNA: TGTGCCAGCAGGCGTGAGGGAATTAACTATGGCTACACCTTC
V: TRBV6-5
J: TRBJ1-2
D: NA
size: NA

CDR3: CSVERTDGYTF
DNA: TGCAGCGTTGAGAGGACAGATGGCTACACCTTC
V: TRBV29-1
J: TRBJ1-2
D: NA
size: NA

CDR3: CASSPGPGVGEQYF
DNA: TGTGCCAGCTCACCGGGCCCAGGGGTCGGGGAGCAGTACTTC
V: TRBV18
J: TRBJ2-7
D: NA
size: NA

CDR3: CASSLDRELPYGYTF
DNA: TGTGCCAGCAGCTTGGACAGGGAACTCCCCTATGGCTACACCTTC
V: TRBV5-4
J: TRBJ1-2
D: NA
size: NA

CDR3: CASSQGTGETEAFF
DNA: TGCGCCAGCAGTCAAGGGACAGGGGAAACTGAAGCTTTCTTT
V: TRBV23-1
J: TRBJ1-1
D: TRBD1
size: NA

CDR3: CASSLAGGALSGNTIYF
DNA: TGTGCCAGCAGCTTAGCGGGAGGGGCCCTCTCTGGAAACACCATATATTTT
V: TRBV7-2
J: TRBJ1-3
D: NA
size: few

CDR3: CASSSYAGMTGANVLTF
DNA: TGTGCCAGCAGCTCTTATGCAGGGATGACTGGGGCCAACGTCCTGACTTTC
V: TRBV13
J: TRBJ2-6
D: NA
size: NA

CDR3: CASSLWGTGAFQVNTEAFF
DNA: TGTGCCAGCAGCTTATGGGGGACAGGAGCCTTCCAAGTGAACACTGAAGCTTTCTTT
V: TRBV7-3
J: TRBJ1-1
D: TRBD1
size: NA

CDR3: CASSPGLAGIGDTQYF
DNA: TGTGCCAGCTCACCAGGACTAGCGGGAATCGGGGATACGCAGTATTTT
V: TRBV18
J: TRBJ2-3
D: TRBD2
size: NA

CDR3: CASSLQGTSNQPQHF
DNA: TGTGCCAGCAGCTTACAGGGGACTAGCAATCAGCCCCAGCATTTT
V: TRBV7-8
J: TRBJ1-5
D: NA
size: NA

CDR3: CASSPRGGPYGYTF
DNA: TGTGCCAGTAGTCCCCGGGGGGGGCCGTATGGCTACACCTTC
V: TRBV19
J: TRBJ1-2
D: NA
size: NA

CDR3: CASARQGETGVPDTQYF
DNA: TGTGCCAGCGCGCGGCAAGGGGAGACAGGGGTTCCAGATACGCAGTATTTT
V: TRBV27
J: TRBJ2-3
D: TRBD1
size: NA

CDR3: CASSLTSAGAAGANVLTF
DNA: TGTGCCAGCAGCTTAACGTCGGCGGGGGCTGCTGGGGCCAACGTCCTGACTTTC
V: TRBV7-3
J: TRBJ2-6
D: NA
size: NA

CDR3: CSVAQRYAPYEQYF
DNA: TGCAGCGTTGCTCAGCGGTACGCTCCCTACGAGCAGTACTTC
V: TRBV29-1
J: TRBJ2-7
D: NA
size: NA

CDR3: CASSLTRGQGFNPNTGELFF
DNA: TGTGCCAGCAGCTTAACGAGGGGACAGGGGTTTAACCCGAACACCGGGGAGCTGTTTTTT
V: TRBV7-3
J: TRBJ2-2
D: TRBD1
size: NA

CDR3: CASTGHYGYTF
DNA: TGTGCCAGCACCGGACATTATGGCTACACCTTC
V: TRBV25-1
J: TRBJ1-2
D: NA
size: NA

CDR3: CASQGTREAFF
DNA: TGTGCCAGCCAAGGGACACGTGAAGCTTTCTTT
V: TRBV6-5
J: TRBJ1-1
D: NA
size: NA

CDR3: CASSQDQLGGMNTEAFF
DNA: TGCGCCAGCAGCCAAGATCAGCTGGGGGGTATGAACACTGAAGCTTTCTTT
V: TRBV4-1
J: TRBJ1-1
D: NA
size: NA

CDR3: CASTDSPNTEAFF
DNA: TGTGCCAGCACCGACAGCCCGAACACTGAAGCTTTCTTT
V: TRBV7-9
J: TRBJ1-1
D: NA
size: NA

CDR3: CASSRQEPLGYTF
DNA: TGTGCCAGTAGCCGACAGGAGCCCTTAGGCTACACCTTC
V: TRBV19
J: TRBJ1-2
D: NA
size: NA

CDR3: CASSVGTLQPQHF
DNA: TGTGCCAGCAGCGTCGGGACATTACAGCCCCAGCATTTT
V: TRBV11-2
J: TRBJ1-5
D: NA
size: NA

CDR3: CASSFEYQPQHF
DNA: TGTGCCAGCAGCTTTGAGTATCAGCCCCAGCATTTT
V: TRBV7-9
J: TRBJ1-5
D: NA
size: NA

CDR3: CASSLERSGGLSEQFF
DNA: TGTGCCAGCAGCTTAGAGAGGAGCGGGGGGCTCAGTGAGCAGTTCTTC
V: TRBV7-2
J: TRBJ2-1
D: TRBD2
size: NA

CDR3: CASSIDASSYNEQFF
DNA: TGTGCCAGTAGTATTGATGCTAGCTCCTACAATGAGCAGTTCTTC
V: TRBV19
J: TRBJ2-1
D: NA
size: NA

CDR3: CASRLLLGHEQYF
DNA: TGTGCCAGCAGGCTTTTACTGGGCCACGAGCAGTACTTC
V: TRBV27
J: TRBJ2-7
D: NA
size: NA

CDR3: CASSRPGHDTQYF
DNA: TGTGCCAGCAGCCGGCCGGGACACGATACGCAGTATTTT
V: TRBV11-3
J: TRBJ2-3
D: NA
size: once

CDR3: CASSLPDSVEQYF
DNA: TGTGCCAGCAGCTTACCGGACAGTGTGGAGCAGTACTTC
V: TRBV7-9
J: TRBJ2-7
D: NA
size: NA

CDR3: CASSLSLGRGRESSPLHF
DNA: TGTGCCAGCAGTTTATCTTTAGGGCGGGGAAGGGAAAGTTCACCCCTCCACTTT
V: TRBV27
J: TRBJ1-6
D: NA
size: NA

CDR3: CASSLAGGYTYEQYF
DNA: TGTGCCAGCAGCTTGGCCGGCGGGTACACCTACGAGCAGTACTTC
V: TRBV5-8
J: TRBJ2-7
D: NA
size: NA

CDR3: CANRPQLRGF
DNA: TGTGCAAATAGACCGCAACTAAGGGGCTTC
V: TRBV6-4
J: TRBJ1-2
D: NA
size: NA

CDR3: CASSARLAVSSYEQYF
DNA: TGTGCCAGCAGTGCCCGACTAGCGGTGAGCTCCTACGAGCAGTACTTC
V: TRBV27
J: TRBJ2-7
D: TRBD2
size: NA

CDR3: CASSLVGTLRGSTDTQYF
DNA: TGTGCCAGCAGCTTAGTGGGGACTTTAAGGGGTAGCACAGATACGCAGTATTTT
V: TRBV7-2
J: TRBJ2-3
D: NA
size: NA

CDR3: CSVEGKGAIHTDTQYF
DNA: TGCAGCGTTGAAGGAAAGGGGGCTATCCACACAGATACGCAGTATTTT
V: TRBV29-1
J: TRBJ2-3
D: TRBD1
size: NA

CDR3: CASRPGTSGYNEQFF
DNA: TGTGCCAGCAGGCCCGGGACTAGCGGTTACAATGAGCAGTTCTTC
V: TRBV27
J: TRBJ2-1
D: TRBD2
size: NA

CDR3: CASSQVTTGGTYGYTF
DNA: TGCGCCAGCAGCCAAGTTACTACAGGGGGAACCTATGGCTACACCTTC
V: TRBV4-3
J: TRBJ1-2
D: TRBD1
size: NA

CDR3: CASNREGSSNQPQHF
DNA: TGTGCCAGTAATAGGGAGGGGAGTAGCAATCAGCCCCAGCATTTT
V: TRBV19
J: TRBJ1-5
D: NA
size: NA

CDR3: CASDRGGAEQYF
DNA: TGTGCCAGCGATAGGGGGGGGGCCGAGCAGTACTTC
V: TRBV6-5
J: TRBJ2-7
D: NA
size: once

CDR3: CASSVIAFSEQYF
DNA: TGTGCCAGCAGCGTAATAGCTTTTTCCGAGCAGTACTTC
V: TRBV7-8
J: TRBJ2-7
D: NA
size: NA

CDR3: CASSLAGGMDEQFF
DNA: TGTGCCAGCAGCTTAGCGGGAGGGATGGATGAGCAGTTCTTC
V: TRBV7-9
J: TRBJ2-1
D: TRBD2
size: NA

CDR3: CASSAGQGAWYEQYF
DNA: TGTGCCAGCAGCGCTGGACAGGGGGCTTGGTACGAGCAGTACTTC
V: TRBV11-1
J: TRBJ2-7
D: TRBD1
size: once

CDR3: CASSLDFGGVTGELFF
DNA: TGCGCCAGCAGCTTGGATTTCGGGGGGGTCACCGGGGAGCTGTTTTTT
V: TRBV5-1
J: TRBJ2-2
D: TRBD2
size: NA

CDR3: CASSSPGQGSDTQYF
DNA: TGTGCCAGCAGCTCCCCCGGACAGGGGTCAGATACGCAGTATTTT
V: TRBV11-3
J: TRBJ2-3
D: TRBD1
size: NA

CDR3: CASSYMTGGRNSPLHF
DNA: TGTGCCAGCAGTTACATGACAGGGGGCCGTAATTCACCCCTCCACTTT
V: TRBV6-5
J: TRBJ1-6
D: TRBD1
size: NA

CDR3: CASSLEGTYGYTF
DNA: TGCGCCAGCAGCTTAGAGGGAACCTATGGCTACACCTTC
V: TRBV5-1
J: TRBJ1-2
D: NA
size: once

CDR3: CASRGGLLADTGELFF
DNA: TGCGCCAGCAGGGGGGGCCTCCTAGCGGACACCGGGGAGCTGTTTTTT
V: TRBV5-1
J: TRBJ2-2
D: NA
size: once

CDR3: CASSRGNEQFF
DNA: TGTGCCAGCAGCCGAGGTAATGAGCAGTTCTTC
V: TRBV7-9
J: TRBJ2-1
D: NA
size: NA

CDR3: CASSGTPLNYGYTF
DNA: TGTGCCAGCAGCGGGACACCACTTAACTATGGCTACACCTTC
V: TRBV27
J: TRBJ1-2
D: NA
size: NA

CDR3: CASSRGTGTSYEQYF
DNA: TGCGCCAGCAGCAGAGGGACAGGGACGTCCTACGAGCAGTACTTC
V: TRBV4-3
J: TRBJ2-7
D: TRBD1
size: once

CDR3: CASSLTGLRGGTEAFF
DNA: TGTGCCAGCAGCCTGACAGGTTTGAGAGGGGGCACTGAAGCTTTCTTT
V: TRBV27
J: TRBJ1-1
D: NA
size: NA

CDR3: CASSSLGLNEQFF
DNA: TGTGCCAGCAGCTCCCTTGGCCTCAATGAGCAGTTCTTC
V: TRBV7-3
J: TRBJ2-1
D: NA
size: NA

CDR3: CASSRDSLYGYTF
DNA: TGCGCCAGCAGCCGGGACAGCCTCTATGGCTACACCTTC
V: TRBV4-3
J: TRBJ1-2
D: TRBD1
size: NA

CDR3: CSVEEEDRAYEQYF
DNA: TGCAGCGTTGAAGAAGAGGACAGGGCCTACGAGCAGTACTTC
V: TRBV29-1
J: TRBJ2-7
D: TRBD1
size: NA

CDR3: CASSLGTVGTLAKNIQYF
DNA: TGTGCCAGCAGTTTGGGGACAGTGGGGACCCTAGCCAAAAACATTCAGTACTTC
V: TRBV6-2/TRBV6-3
J: TRBJ2-4
D: TRBD1
size: NA